The sequence of this TCR beta chain was determined in a study of early T cells in non-severe SARS-CoV-2 infection. Per the germline V gene, CDR1 is DFQATT and CDR2 is SNEGSKA (reference sequence). The CDR3 loop spans 9 amino acids. Trimming pared 5 bases from V and 8 bases from J, leaving 6 bases between. The protocol attached unique molecular identifiers to individual cDNA molecules. TCRdb ran MiXCR on the 5' RACE reads and lists one entry per CDR3 protein. The data show around 40,000 distinct CDR3 sequences, 6.3% seen once. Input material: whole blood. This chain connects TRBV20-1 to TRBJ1-2; D remains unclear. This clonotype was sampled from an adult who was a healthcare worker with PCR-confirmed SARS-CoV-2 infection or an uninfected control (not recorded which). The CDR3 DNA follows: TGCAGTGCTTTCAACGGCTACACCTTC. Its translation: CSAFNGYTF.